The entry below gives a single T cell receptor beta chain sequence along with its context. The germline V gene encodes CDR1 SGHKS and CDR2 YYEKEE (reference sequence). Trimming removed 0 bases from V and 0 bases from J, with 13 bases in between. The CDR3 is 17 amino acids. TCRdb's copy holds only in-frame clones and misses some; the assay was immunoSEQ multiplex PCR. The table lists over 250,000 clones, about 86% of them singletons, with less than 1.2% in the top ten. These data originate in a study of cytomegalovirus exposure and HLA in healthy donors. The chain employs TRBV5-5 and TRBJ1-3, with a possible D match to TRBD1 (5 bases). The sequence was obtained from a woman aged 18-29 years in good health and CMV-seronegative. The sample comprised PBMCs. This CDR3 reads CASSLGWGGSSGNTIYF. In DNA form, the CDR3 reads TGTGCCAGCAGCTTGGGGTGGGGCGGCAGCTCTGGAAACACCATATATTTT.